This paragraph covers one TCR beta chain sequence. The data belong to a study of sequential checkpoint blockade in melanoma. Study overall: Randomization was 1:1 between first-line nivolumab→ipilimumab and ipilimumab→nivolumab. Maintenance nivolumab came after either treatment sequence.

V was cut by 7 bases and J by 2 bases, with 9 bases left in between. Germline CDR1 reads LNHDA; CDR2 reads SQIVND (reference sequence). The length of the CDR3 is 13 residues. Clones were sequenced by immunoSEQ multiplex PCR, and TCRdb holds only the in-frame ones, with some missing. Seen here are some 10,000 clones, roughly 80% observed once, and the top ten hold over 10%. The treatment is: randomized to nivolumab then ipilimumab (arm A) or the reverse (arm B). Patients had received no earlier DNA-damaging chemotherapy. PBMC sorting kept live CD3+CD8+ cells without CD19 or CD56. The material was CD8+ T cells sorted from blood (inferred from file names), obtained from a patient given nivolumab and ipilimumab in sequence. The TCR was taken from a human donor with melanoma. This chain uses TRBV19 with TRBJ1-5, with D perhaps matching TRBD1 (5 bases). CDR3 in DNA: TGTGCCAGTACCCCCAGGGGCAATCAGCCCCAGCATTTT. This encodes CASTPRGNQPQHF.